This T cell receptor beta chain was sequenced for a study of shared clonotypes between healthy human individuals. To note about this clone: This sample includes further DNA sequences coding for the same CDR3.

Germline-derived CDR1 and CDR2 are MGHRA and YSYEKL. This CDR3 has 15 residues. The ends lost 3 bases at V and 0 bases at J; junction bases unmatched: 3. The assay was immunoSEQ multiplex PCR, and TCRdb's table has in-frame clones only and misses some. The repertoire holds some 2 million clones, approximately 95% seen once, with roughly 1.1% in the top ten. Naive CD8 cells comprised CD45RO-negative, CCR7-positively selected cells, excluding terminally differentiated effector memory CD45RA+ cells. This chain links TRBV4-1 with TRBJ2-7; 9 nucleotides line up with TRBD1. The specimen sequenced was naive CD8+ T cells sorted from blood. This TCR came from a man younger than 35 in good health. The CDR3 spells CASSQGQGSSYEQYF. CDR3 nucleotide sequence: TGCGCCAGCAGCCAGGGACAGGGCAGCTCCTACGAGCAGTACTTC.